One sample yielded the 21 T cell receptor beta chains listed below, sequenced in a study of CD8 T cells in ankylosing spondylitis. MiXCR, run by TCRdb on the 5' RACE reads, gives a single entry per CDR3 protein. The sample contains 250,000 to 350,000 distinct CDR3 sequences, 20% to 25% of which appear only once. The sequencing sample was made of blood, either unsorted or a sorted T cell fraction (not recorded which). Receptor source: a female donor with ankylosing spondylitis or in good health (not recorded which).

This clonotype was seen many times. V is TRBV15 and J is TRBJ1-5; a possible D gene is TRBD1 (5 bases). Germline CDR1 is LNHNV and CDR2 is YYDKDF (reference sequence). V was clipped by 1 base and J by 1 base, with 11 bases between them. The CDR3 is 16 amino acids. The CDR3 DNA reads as TGTGCCACCAGCAGAGCCCTACAGGCCAGCAATCAGCCCCAGCATTTT. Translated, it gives CATSRALQASNQPQHF.

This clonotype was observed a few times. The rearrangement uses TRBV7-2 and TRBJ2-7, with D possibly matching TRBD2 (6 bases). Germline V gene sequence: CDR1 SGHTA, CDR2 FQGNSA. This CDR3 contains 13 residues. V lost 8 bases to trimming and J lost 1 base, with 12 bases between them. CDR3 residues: CASGSSASYEQYF. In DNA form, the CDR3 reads TGTGCCAGCGGGTCTAGCGCGTCCTACGAGCAGTACTTC.

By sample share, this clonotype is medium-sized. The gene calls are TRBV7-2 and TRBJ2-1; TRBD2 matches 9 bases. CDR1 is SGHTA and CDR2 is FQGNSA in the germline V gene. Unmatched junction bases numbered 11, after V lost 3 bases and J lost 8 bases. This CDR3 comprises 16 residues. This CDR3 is CASSFLAGRGSHEQFF. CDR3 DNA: TGTGCCAGCAGCTTTCTAGCGGGACGAGGTAGCCATGAGCAGTTCTTC.

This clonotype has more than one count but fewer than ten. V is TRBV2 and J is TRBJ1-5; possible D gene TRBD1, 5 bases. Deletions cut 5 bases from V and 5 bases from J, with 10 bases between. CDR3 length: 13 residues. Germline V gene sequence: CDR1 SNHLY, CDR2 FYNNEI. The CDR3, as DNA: TGTGCCAGCAGTTGGGGAGGGGATCAGCCCCAGCATTTT. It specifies CASSWGGDQPQHF.

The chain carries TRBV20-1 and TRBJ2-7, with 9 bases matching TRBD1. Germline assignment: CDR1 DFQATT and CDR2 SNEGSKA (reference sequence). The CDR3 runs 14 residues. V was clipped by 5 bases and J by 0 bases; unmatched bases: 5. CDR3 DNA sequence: TGCAGTGCTCCACAGACAGGGGGCTCCTACGAGCAGTACTTC. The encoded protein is CSAPQTGGSYEQYF.

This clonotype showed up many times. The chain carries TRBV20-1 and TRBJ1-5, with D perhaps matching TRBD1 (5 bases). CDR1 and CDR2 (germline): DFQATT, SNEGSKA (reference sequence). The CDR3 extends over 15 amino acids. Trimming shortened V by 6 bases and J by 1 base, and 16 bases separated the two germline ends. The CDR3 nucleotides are TGCAGTGCCGGGGGTCGGGCAGACAGCAATCAGCCCCAGCATTTT. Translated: CSAGGRADSNQPQHF.

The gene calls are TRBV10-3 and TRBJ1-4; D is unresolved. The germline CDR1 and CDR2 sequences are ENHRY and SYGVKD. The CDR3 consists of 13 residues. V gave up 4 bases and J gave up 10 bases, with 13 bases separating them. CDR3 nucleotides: TGTGCCATCAGTGGTAGCGAATCTGGAAAACTGTTTTTT. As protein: CAISGSESGKLFF.

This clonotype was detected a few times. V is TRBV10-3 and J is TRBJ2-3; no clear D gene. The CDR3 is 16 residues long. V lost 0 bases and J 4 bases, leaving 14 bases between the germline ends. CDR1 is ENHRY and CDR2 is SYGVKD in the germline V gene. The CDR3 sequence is CAISESRRGIADTQYF. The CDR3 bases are TGTGCCATCAGTGAGTCGCGCCGTGGGATAGCAGATACGCAGTATTTT.

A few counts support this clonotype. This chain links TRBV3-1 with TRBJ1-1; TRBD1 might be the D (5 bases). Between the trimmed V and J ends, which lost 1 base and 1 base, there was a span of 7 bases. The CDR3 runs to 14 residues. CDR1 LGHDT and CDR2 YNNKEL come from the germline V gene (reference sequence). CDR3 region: CASSQAGGNTEAFF. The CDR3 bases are TGTGCCAGCAGCCAAGCTGGGGGGAACACTGAAGCTTTCTTT. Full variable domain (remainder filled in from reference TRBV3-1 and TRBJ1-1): DTAVSQTPKYLVTQMGNDKSIKCEQNLGHDTMYWYKQDSKKFLKIMFSYNNKELIINETVPNRFSPKSPDKAHLNLHINSLELGDSAVYFCASSQAGGNTEAFFGQGTRLTVV.

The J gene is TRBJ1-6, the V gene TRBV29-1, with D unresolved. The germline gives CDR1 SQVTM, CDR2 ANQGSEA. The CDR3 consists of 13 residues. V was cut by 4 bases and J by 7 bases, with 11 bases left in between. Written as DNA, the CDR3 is TGCAGCGTTGGGGAGCGTCAAAATTCACCCCTCCACTTT. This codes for CSVGERQNSPLHF.

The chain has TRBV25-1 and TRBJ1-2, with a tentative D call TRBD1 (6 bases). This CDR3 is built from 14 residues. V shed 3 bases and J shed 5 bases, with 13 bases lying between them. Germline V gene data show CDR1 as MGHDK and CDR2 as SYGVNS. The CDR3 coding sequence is TGTGCCAGCAGTGACCCACAGGGTCTTTATGGCTACACCTTC. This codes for CASSDPQGLYGYTF.

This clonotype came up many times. CDR3 in DNA: TGCAGCGCATGGACGGACTATGGCTACACCTTC. Translated, it gives CSAWTDYGYTF. The chain is built from TRBV29-1 and TRBJ1-2, with unresolved D. The CDR3 contains 11 residues. From germline, CDR1 is SQVTM and CDR2 ANQGSEA. Trimming pared 7 bases from V and 3 bases from J, leaving 9 bases between.

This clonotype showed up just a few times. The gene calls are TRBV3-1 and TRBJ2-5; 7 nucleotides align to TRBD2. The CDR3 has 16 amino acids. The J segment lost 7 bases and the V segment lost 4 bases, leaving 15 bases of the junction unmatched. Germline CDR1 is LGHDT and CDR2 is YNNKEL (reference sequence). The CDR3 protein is CASSLLSREPGGTQYF. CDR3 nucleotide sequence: TGTGCCAGCAGCCTCCTCTCGCGGGAGCCCGGCGGGACCCAGTACTTC.

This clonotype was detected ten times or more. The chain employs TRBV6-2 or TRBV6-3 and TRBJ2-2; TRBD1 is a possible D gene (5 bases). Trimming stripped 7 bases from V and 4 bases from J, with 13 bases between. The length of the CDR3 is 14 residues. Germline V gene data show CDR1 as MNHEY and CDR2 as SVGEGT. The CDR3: CASTLSGFTGELFF. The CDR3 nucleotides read TGTGCCAGCACCTTATCAGGGTTCACCGGGGAGCTGTTTTTT.

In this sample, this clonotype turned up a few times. CDR3 protein: CASSPSGLPNEQFF. CDR3 coding DNA: TGTGCCAGCAGTCCCTCGGGTCTCCCCAATGAGCAGTTCTTC. V and J are TRBV6-2 or TRBV6-3 and TRBJ2-1; D is ambiguous. Trimming removed 5 bases at V and 6 bases at J, with 14 bases between. CDR3 length: 14 amino acids. The germline V gene encodes CDR1 MNHEY and CDR2 SVGEGT.

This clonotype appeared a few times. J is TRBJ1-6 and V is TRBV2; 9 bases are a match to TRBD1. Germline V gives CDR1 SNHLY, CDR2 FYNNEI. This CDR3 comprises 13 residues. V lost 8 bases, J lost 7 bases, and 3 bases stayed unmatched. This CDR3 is CASGDRENSPLHF. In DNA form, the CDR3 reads TGTGCCAGCGGGGACAGGGAAAATTCACCCCTCCACTTT.

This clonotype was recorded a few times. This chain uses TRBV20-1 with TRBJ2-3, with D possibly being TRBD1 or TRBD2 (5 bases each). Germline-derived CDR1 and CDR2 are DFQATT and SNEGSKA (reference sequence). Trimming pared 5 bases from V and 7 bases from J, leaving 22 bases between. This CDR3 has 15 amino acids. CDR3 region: CSALPGTGKSYTQYF. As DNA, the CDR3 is TGCAGTGCTTTACCCGGGACCGGCAAATCGTATACGCAGTATTTT.

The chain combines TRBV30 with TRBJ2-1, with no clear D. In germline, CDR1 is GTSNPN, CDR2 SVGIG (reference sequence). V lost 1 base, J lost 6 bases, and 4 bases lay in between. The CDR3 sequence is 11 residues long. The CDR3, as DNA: TGTGCCTGGAGTGCGGGCAATGAGCAGTTCTTC. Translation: CAWSAGNEQFF.

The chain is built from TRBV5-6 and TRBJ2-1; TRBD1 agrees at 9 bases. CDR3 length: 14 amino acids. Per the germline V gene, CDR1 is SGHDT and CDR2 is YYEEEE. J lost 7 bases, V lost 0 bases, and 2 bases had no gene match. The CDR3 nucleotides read TGTGCCAGCAGCTTGGTACAGGGGGCGAATGAGCAGTTCTTC. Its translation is CASSLVQGANEQFF. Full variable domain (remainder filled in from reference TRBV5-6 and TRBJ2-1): DAGVTQSPTHLIKTRGQQVTLRCSPKSGHDTVSWYQQALGQGPQFIFQYYEEEERQRGNFPDRFSGHQFPNYSSELNVNALLLGDSALYLCASSLVQGANEQFFGPGTRLTVL.

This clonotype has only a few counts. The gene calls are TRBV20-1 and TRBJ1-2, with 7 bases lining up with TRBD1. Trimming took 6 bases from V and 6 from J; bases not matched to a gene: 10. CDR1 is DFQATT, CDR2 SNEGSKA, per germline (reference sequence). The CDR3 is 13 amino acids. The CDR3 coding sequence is TGCAGTGCCCAGGGGGGAGACAGCCATGGCTACACCTTC. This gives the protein CSAQGGDSHGYTF.

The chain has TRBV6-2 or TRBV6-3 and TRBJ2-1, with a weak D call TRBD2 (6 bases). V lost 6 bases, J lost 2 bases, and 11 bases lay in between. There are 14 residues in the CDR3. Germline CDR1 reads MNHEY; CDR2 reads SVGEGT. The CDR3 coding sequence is TGTGCCAGCAGCGGGACTGACACCTACAATGAGCAGTTCTTC. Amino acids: CASSGTDTYNEQFF.